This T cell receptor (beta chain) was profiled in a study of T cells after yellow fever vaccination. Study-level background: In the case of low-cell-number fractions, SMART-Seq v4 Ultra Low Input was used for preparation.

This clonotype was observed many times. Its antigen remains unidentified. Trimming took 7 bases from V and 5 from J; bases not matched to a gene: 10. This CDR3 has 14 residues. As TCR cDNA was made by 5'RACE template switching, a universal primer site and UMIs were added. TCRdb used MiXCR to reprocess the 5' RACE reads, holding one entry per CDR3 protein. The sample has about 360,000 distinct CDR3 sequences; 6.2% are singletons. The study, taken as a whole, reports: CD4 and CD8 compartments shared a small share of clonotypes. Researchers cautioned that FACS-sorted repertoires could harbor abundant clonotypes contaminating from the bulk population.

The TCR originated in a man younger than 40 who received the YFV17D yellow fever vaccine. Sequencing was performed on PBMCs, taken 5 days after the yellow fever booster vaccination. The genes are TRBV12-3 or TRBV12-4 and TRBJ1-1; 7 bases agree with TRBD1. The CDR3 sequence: CASKSRQGYTEAFF. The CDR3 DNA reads TGTGCCAGCAAAAGTCGACAGGGCTATACTGAAGCTTTCTTT.